This T cell receptor (beta chain) stems from a study of T cell responses to AZD1222 COVID-19 vaccine. Study background: Both about-4-week and about-12-week second-dose recipients were combined. Study outcomes and limitations: AZD1222 recipients seropositive at baseline numbered only 5 to 7. None of the repertoires were sampled until the peak T cell response had passed. With two AZD1222 doses given, Spike-specific TCR breadth and depth both rose.

The CDR3 has 14 amino acids. V was clipped by 5 bases and J by 10 bases; unmatched bases: 6. From germline, CDR1 is SEHNR and CDR2 FQNEAQ (reference sequence). Remarks on this clone: Antigen specificity is unknown.

Clones were sequenced by immunoSEQ multiplex PCR, and TCRdb holds only the in-frame ones, with some missing. Seen here are about 150,000 clones, 90% observed once, and the top ten hold about 1.6%. The TCR comes from an adult in good health. The chain carries TRBV7-9 and TRBJ1-6; 9 bases line up with TRBD1. The input for sequencing was peripheral blood, taken on day 0 of AZD1222 vaccination. The CDR3 region has the DNA TGTGCCAGCAGCCAACAGGGGGCGGGATCACCCCTCCACTTT. Translated, it gives CASSQQGAGSPLHF.